A selection of T cell receptor beta chains follows, all from one sample in a study of blood T cell repertoires in COVID-19. Using immunoSEQ multiplex PCR, the repertoire was profiled, and TCRdb retains in-frame clones only, with some absent. The repertoire holds 120,000 or so clones, with about 85% as singletons. Sequenced sample: peripheral blood. The receptors were sampled from a human donor in a cohort sampled during active COVID-19. Each CDR3 is given with its conserved first and last residue. Each record gives: V gene, D gene, J gene, clone size, CDR3 protein, CDR3 DNA. A D gene is named only where the DNA matches it firmly. Some rows mark clone size as missing; the rest say once, few, many or name a class of expanded clone.

>TRBV24-1|TRBD1|TRBJ1-3|once
CATSDVTGESGNTIYF
TGTGCCACCAGTGACGTCACAGGGGAATCTGGAAACACCATATATTTT
>TRBV7-9|.|TRBJ1-5|.
CASSLGGHNQPQHF
TGTGCCAGCAGCTTAGGGGGCCACAATCAGCCCCAGCATTTT
>TRBV6-5|.|TRBJ2-5|.
CASSGGIGETQYF
TGTGCCAGCTCTGGAGGGATCGGGGAGACCCAGTACTTC
>TRBV3-1/TRBV3-2|.|TRBJ2-1|.
CASSQWSAGAEQFF
TGTGCCAGCAGCCAATGGTCGGCGGGCGCTGAGCAGTTCTTC
>TRBV4-1|TRBD1|TRBJ1-2|.
CASSQQGTGLNGYTF
TGCGCCAGCAGCCAACAAGGGACAGGATTGAATGGCTACACCTTC
>TRBV2|.|TRBJ1-2|.
CASNELEASNYGYTF
TGTGCCAGCAACGAGCTCGAGGCGTCTAACTATGGCTACACCTTC
>TRBV30|.|TRBJ1-1|.
CAWGPGSFGMKNTEAFF
TGTGCCTGGGGGCCGGGGAGTTTCGGCATGAAAAACACTGAAGCTTTCTTT
>TRBV9|.|TRBJ1-4|.
CASSWGGSNEKLFF
TGTGCCAGCAGCTGGGGGGGTTCTAATGAAAAACTGTTTTTT
>TRBV7-2|TRBD1|TRBJ1-5|.
CASSLETGDGQPQHF
TGTGCCAGCAGCTTAGAGACAGGGGATGGACAGCCCCAGCATTTT
>TRBV6-5|TRBD2|TRBJ2-5|.
CASSYVKRGGETQYF
TGTGCCAGCAGTTACGTCAAGCGGGGGGGAGAGACCCAGTACTTC
>TRBV30|.|TRBJ2-7|.
CAWSRGYSYEQYF
TGTGCCTGGAGCAGGGGCTATTCCTACGAGCAGTACTTC
>TRBV6-4|TRBD1|TRBJ1-2|.
CASGQGDGYTF
TGTGCCTCCGGACAGGGTGATGGCTACACCTTC
>TRBV27|.|TRBJ2-7|once
CASRPDSPSGEQYF
TGTGCCAGCAGGCCCGACAGTCCCTCGGGCGAGCAGTACTTC
>TRBV19|.|TRBJ1-1|.
CASSIRGQEAFF
TGTGCCAGTAGTATCCGCGGACAGGAAGCTTTCTTT
>TRBV6-7|TRBD1|TRBJ1-2|.
CATPGQGELAYGYTF
TGTGCCACTCCGGGACAGGGGGAGTTGGCCTATGGCTACACCTTC
>TRBV7-9|.|TRBJ1-5|.
CASSFQGSSNQPQHF
TGTGCCAGCAGCTTCCAGGGGTCTAGCAATCAGCCCCAGCATTTT
>TRBV3-1/TRBV3-2|TRBD2|TRBJ2-5|once
CASSQDRLAGPETQYF
TGTGCCAGCAGCCAAGATCGGCTAGCGGGGCCAGAGACCCAGTACTTC
>TRBV3-1/TRBV3-2|.|TRBJ1-2|few
CASSQGGNYGYTF
TGTGCCAGCAGCCAGGGAGGGAACTATGGCTACACCTTC
>TRBV24-1|TRBD1|TRBJ1-5|.
CATSDRDSISNQPQHF
TGTGCCACCAGTGACAGGGACAGCATTAGCAATCAGCCCCAGCATTTT
>TRBV7-3|TRBD1|TRBJ2-6|once
CASSLTGQISGANVLTF
TGTGCCAGCAGCTTAACGGGACAGATATCTGGGGCCAACGTCCTGACTTTC
>TRBV9|.|TRBJ2-2|.
CASSVLLTGELFF
TGTGCCAGCAGCGTATTACTCACCGGGGAGCTGTTTTTT
>TRBV5-5|TRBD2|TRBJ2-7|.
CASSLVLAGAYEQYF
TGTGCCAGCAGCTTGGTGCTAGCGGGAGCCTACGAGCAGTACTTC
>TRBV5-1|.|TRBJ1-2|few
CASSLGQLYGYTF
TGCGCCAGCAGCTTGGGTCAACTTTATGGCTACACCTTC
>TRBV6-1|.|TRBJ1-5|.
CASSEAFKNSNQPQHF
TGTGCCAGCAGTGAAGCATTTAAAAATAGCAATCAGCCCCAGCATTTT
>TRBV6-6|TRBD2|TRBJ2-2|.
CATRLAGDTGELFF
TGTGCCACCCGATTGGCGGGAGACACCGGGGAGCTGTTTTTT
>TRBV7-2|.|TRBJ1-1|.
CASSLVAGSNTEAFF
TGTGCCAGCAGCTTAGTCGCAGGGTCGAACACTGAAGCTTTCTTT
>TRBV30|.|TRBJ2-7|.
CAWSSVSQYEQYF
TGTGCCTGGAGTAGTGTCAGTCAATACGAGCAGTACTTC
>TRBV5-1|TRBD1|TRBJ1-3|.
CASSLDRGSGNTIYF
TGCGCCAGCAGCCTGGACAGGGGTTCTGGAAACACCATATATTTT
>TRBV28|TRBD1|TRBJ1-4|.
CASSRAGTGNEKLFF
TGTGCCAGCAGCCGCGCCGGGACAGGGAATGAAAAACTGTTTTTT
>TRBV7-8|.|TRBJ1-1|.
CASSFRNPNTEAFF
TGTGCCAGCAGCTTCAGGAATCCGAACACTGAAGCTTTCTTT
>TRBV9|TRBD1|TRBJ2-7|once
CASSVAGTATLYEQYF
TGTGCCAGCAGCGTAGCGGGGACAGCGACTCTCTACGAGCAGTACTTC
>TRBV11-3|.|TRBJ1-6|.
CASSTEDSPLHF
TGTGCCAGCAGTACCGAGGATTCACCCCTCCACTTT
>TRBV5-1|TRBD1|TRBJ1-2|.
CASSGDRGRGGYTF
TGCGCCAGCAGCGGGGACAGGGGGCGCGGTGGCTACACCTTC
>TRBV18|.|TRBJ2-4|once
CASSPLEAAKNIQYF
TGTGCCAGCTCACCACTCGAGGCAGCCAAAAACATTCAGTACTTC
>TRBV10-2|.|TRBJ1-5|.
CASSGLEGIRGNQPQHF
TGCGCCAGCAGTGGGCTGGAGGGGATCAGGGGCAATCAGCCCCAGCATTTT
>TRBV7-8|.|TRBJ2-3|.
CASSQGSPGLQQYF
TGTGCCAGCAGCCAGGGAAGTCCGGGACTCCAGCAGTATTTT
>TRBV15|TRBD1|TRBJ2-7|few
CATSLTGGKLEQYF
TGTGCCACCAGCCTGACAGGGGGGAAGCTCGAGCAGTACTTC
>TRBV7-2|TRBD1|TRBJ1-1|.
CASSPQGAYTEAFF
TGTGCCAGCAGCCCCCAGGGGGCGTACACTGAAGCTTTCTTT
>TRBV2|TRBD1|TRBJ1-5|few
CASSTGGLSNQPQHF
TGTGCCAGCAGTACAGGGGGCCTTAGCAATCAGCCCCAGCATTTT
>TRBV20-1|.|TRBJ1-5|.
CSASPNQPQHF
TGCAGTGCTAGCCCAAATCAGCCCCAGCATTTT
>TRBV5-6|.|TRBJ1-4|.
CASSTGWGHEKLFF
TGTGCCAGCAGCACAGGGTGGGGGCATGAAAAACTGTTTTTT
>TRBV27|TRBD1|TRBJ1-2|.
CASSPGGYGYTF
TGTGCCAGCAGCCCAGGGGGCTATGGCTACACCTTC
>TRBV6-5|.|TRBJ1-6|.
CASRGHNSNSPLRF
TGTGCCAGCAGGGGCCACAATTCTAATTCACCCCTCCGCTTT
>TRBV30|.|TRBJ1-1|.
CASSTGVEAFF
TGTGCCTCCTCTACAGGAGTTGAAGCTTTCTTT
>TRBV28|.|TRBJ1-2|.
CASSLYGRVNYGYTF
TGTGCCAGCAGTTTGTATGGCAGGGTCAACTATGGCTACACCTTC
>TRBV2|TRBD1|TRBJ1-3|.
CASSNEGAGGNTIYF
TGTGCCAGCAGTAACGAGGGGGCAGGTGGAAACACCATATATTTT
>TRBV24-1|.|TRBJ2-1|.
CATSARPTGAGNEQFF
TGTGCCACCAGTGCCCGCCCAACCGGAGCCGGTAATGAGCAGTTCTTC
>TRBV7-6|.|TRBJ2-7|.
CASSLVLAVLGSLHEQYF
TGTGCCAGCAGCTTAGTATTAGCGGTTTTGGGGAGTCTACACGAGCAGTACTTC
>TRBV5-1|.|TRBJ2-2|once
CASSLRQDGTGELFF
TGCGCCAGCAGCTTGCGACAGGATGGGACCGGGGAGCTGTTTTTT
>TRBV19|.|TRBJ1-5|.
CASQSADSSNQPQHF
TGTGCCAGTCAAAGTGCGGACAGTTCTAATCAGCCCCAGCATTTT
>TRBV7-9|TRBD1|TRBJ2-7|.
CASSSGQGASYEQYF
TGTGCCAGCAGCTCGGGACAGGGGGCGAGCTACGAGCAGTACTTC
>TRBV5-8|.|TRBJ1-6|.
CASSSWGGGDSPLHF
TGTGCCAGCAGCTCGTGGGGAGGGGGTGATTCACCCCTCCACTTT